Shown below are 19 T cell receptor beta chains from a single sample sequenced in a study of cytomegalovirus exposure and HLA in healthy donors. Vbeta (60) and Jbeta (13) primers were used in the PCR. Here immunoSEQ multiplex PCR was the method, and the copy in TCRdb shows in-frame clones only, minus some. The specimen's table records approximately 130,000 clones. Sequenced material: PBMCs. These receptors came from a woman aged 55-69 years in good health and CMV-seronegative.

The chain joins TRBV9 to TRBJ2-1; D might be TRBD2 (7 bases). V was pared by 0 bases and J by 1 base, with 14 bases between. This CDR3 comprises 17 residues. Germline V gene sequence: CDR1 SGDLS, CDR2 YYNGEE. In nucleotides, the CDR3 is TGTGCCAGCAGCGTAGTAGGGGGGGGAGGATCCTACAATGAGCAGTTCTTC. Its protein is CASSVVGGGGSYNEQFF.

The gene calls are TRBV28 and TRBJ2-7; maybe TRBD1 (6 bases). From germline, CDR1 is MDHEN and CDR2 SYDVKM. Trimming took 8 bases from V and 4 from J, leaving 9 bases between them. There are 11 residues in the CDR3. The CDR3 region has the DNA TGTGCCAGCTCTGGACAGTACGAGCAGTACTTC. This encodes CASSGQYEQYF.

CDR3 amino acids: CASSESQGRYSPLHF. In nucleotides, the CDR3 is TGTGCCAGCAGTGAATCACAGGGGAGGTACTCACCCCTCCACTTT. The genes are TRBV6-4 and TRBJ1-6, with TRBD1 identical over 7 bases. Looked up from germline, CDR1 is MRHNA and CDR2 is SNTAGT. With 3 bases clipped from V and 10 bases from J, the junction kept 9 bases outside the gene matches. The CDR3 sequence is 15 residues long.

The genes are TRBV7-3 and TRBJ2-1, with 8 positions matching TRBD1. Germline V lookup: CDR1 SGHTA, CDR2 FQGTGA. J gave up 4 bases and V 5 bases, and 10 bases lay outside the gene matches. This CDR3 region has 16 residues. The CDR3 DNA reads as TGTGCCAGCAGCAAAGGAGGTGGGACAGGATACAATGAGCAGTTCTTC. Translation: CASSKGGGTGYNEQFF. The complete variable domain, with remaining parts taken from reference TRBV7-3 and TRBJ2-1, reads GAGVSQTPSNKVTEKGKYVELRCDPISGHTALYWYRQSLGQGPEFLIYFQGTGAADDSGLPNDRFFAVRPEGSVSTLKIQRTERGDSAVYLCASSKGGGTGYNEQFFGPGTRLTVL.

V usage is TRBV2 and J usage is TRBJ1-1; D is perhaps TRBD1 (6 bases). The CDR3 extends over 15 amino acids. The germline V gene encodes CDR1 SNHLY and CDR2 FYNNEI. The V and J ends lost 2 bases and 5 bases respectively, with 15 bases between them. CDR3 bases: TGTGCCAGCAGTGAAAGGGGACAATTTGGGACTGAAGCTTTCTTT. Protein sequence: CASSERGQFGTEAFF.

The V gene is TRBV7-2, the J gene TRBJ1-2, with TRBD1 as a possible D gene (6 bases). Looked up from germline, CDR1 is SGHTA and CDR2 is FQGNSA. V was trimmed by 5 bases and J by 5 bases, leaving 18 bases between them. This CDR3 is built from 15 residues. The CDR3 loop reads CASSNAPGQFYGYTF. Here the CDR3 DNA reads TGTGCCAGCAGCAACGCACCCGGACAGTTTTATGGCTACACCTTC.

V is TRBV2 and J is TRBJ1-1, with 8 bases identical to TRBD1. The J segment lost 4 bases and the V segment lost 4 bases, leaving 11 bases of the junction unmatched. Germline values: CDR1 SNHLY, CDR2 FYNNEI. CDR3 length: 16 amino acids. Here the CDR3 reads CASSVTTGAGSTEAFF. The CDR3, as DNA: TGTGCCAGCAGTGTCACGACAGGGGCGGGGAGCACTGAAGCTTTCTTT.

This chain joins TRBV19 and TRBJ2-3; D might be TRBD1 (7 bases). Trimming shortened V by 4 bases and J by 5 bases, and 13 bases separated the two germline ends. The CDR3 covers 14 residues. In germline, CDR1 is LNHDA, CDR2 SQIVND (reference sequence). CDR3: CASSRRQGGDTQYF. CDR3 DNA: TGTGCCAGTAGTAGAAGACAGGGAGGAGATACGCAGTATTTT.

The CDR3 nucleotides are TGTGCCAGCAGCCCCGACAGGGCGGGTAACTATGGCTACACCTTC. This gives the protein CASSPDRAGNYGYTF. The chain combines TRBV11-1 with TRBJ1-2; 7 positions agree with TRBD1. Looked up from germline, CDR1 is SGHAT and CDR2 is FQDESV (reference sequence). V dropped 5 bases and J dropped 1; count of bases not matched to a gene: 7. CDR3 size: 15 residues.

This sequence joins TRBV13 and TRBJ2-7; the match to TRBD2 covers 8 bases. Germline loops: CDR1 PRHDT, CDR2 FYEKMQ (reference sequence). CDR3 length: 16 residues. Trimming at V came to 5 bases and at J to 2 bases, leaving 11 bases not matched to a gene. CDR3 sequence reads: CASSPRGSGNAYEQYF. The CDR3 DNA reads TGTGCCAGCAGCCCCCGGGGTAGCGGGAATGCCTACGAGCAGTACTTC.

The chain joins TRBV7-9 to TRBJ2-1, with 9 nucleotides matching TRBD2. With V trimmed by 4 bases and J by 4 bases, 8 bases remained unmatched. The CDR3 runs to 16 residues. The germline CDR1 and CDR2 sequences are SEHNR and FQNEAQ (reference sequence). The CDR3 sequence: CASSSLAGVGYNEQFF. CDR3 coding DNA: TGTGCCAGCAGCTCCTTAGCGGGAGTAGGTTACAATGAGCAGTTCTTC. The full variable domain, completed using reference TRBV7-9 and TRBJ2-1, is DTGVSQNPRHKITKRGQNVTFRCDPISEHNRLYWYRQTLGQGPEFLTYFQNEAQLEKSRLLSDRFSAERPKGSFSTLEIQRTEQGDSAMYLCASSSLAGVGYNEQFFGPGTRLTVL.

The genes are TRBV28 and TRBJ1-3; D perhaps matches TRBD1 (6 bases). V was clipped by 5 bases and J by 2 bases, with 13 bases between them. The CDR3 contains 15 residues. Germline assignment: CDR1 MDHEN and CDR2 SYDVKM. The CDR3 DNA is TGTGCCAGCAGTCCACAGGGCAGGACTGGAAACACCATATATTTT. Translated, it gives CASSPQGRTGNTIYF.

This chain uses TRBV10-3 with TRBJ1-2, with 11 bases that match TRBD1. The ends lost 7 bases at V and 6 bases at J; junction bases unmatched: 7. The length of the CDR3 is 14 residues. CDR1 is ENHRY, CDR2 SYGVKD, per germline. The CDR3, as DNA: TGTGCCATCAACGGACAGGGGGCGTGGGATGGCTACACCTTC. It translates to CAINGQGAWDGYTF.

J is TRBJ1-6 and V is TRBV19; no clear D gene. V was clipped by 10 bases and J by 6 bases, with 13 bases between them. The CDR3 extends over 13 amino acids. Per germline, CDR1 LNHDA and CDR2 SQIVND (reference sequence). CDR3 in amino acids: CATNALPNSPLHF. The CDR3 DNA follows: TGTGCCACAAACGCACTCCCTAATTCACCCCTCCACTTT.

V is TRBV4-1 and J is TRBJ2-1; 10 bases line up with TRBD2. The CDR3 contains 16 residues. V shed 3 bases, J shed 11 bases, and the junction held 13 bases outside the gene matches. Germline CDR1 MGHRA, CDR2 YSYEKL. The CDR3: CASSHKQTSGLVQQFF. CDR3 in DNA: TGCGCCAGCAGCCACAAGCAGACTAGCGGGCTAGTCCAGCAGTTCTTC.

J is TRBJ1-2 and V is TRBV28; 9 bases agree with TRBD1. The CDR3 sequence is 14 residues long. The germline gives CDR1 MDHEN, CDR2 SYDVKM. V shed 7 bases and J 2 bases; nucleotides not matched to a gene: 5. CDR3 sequence: CASTTTGGNYGYTF. For the CDR3, the DNA is TGTGCCAGCACTACGACAGGGGGGAACTATGGCTACACCTTC.

The genes are TRBV7-9 and TRBJ2-7, with a possible D match to TRBD1 (6 bases). Trimming shortened V by 3 bases and J by 4 bases, and 10 bases separated the two germline ends. Per germline, CDR1 SEHNR and CDR2 FQNEAQ (reference sequence). The CDR3 loop spans 13 amino acids. The CDR3 spells CASSFQGFYEQYF. DNA of the CDR3: TGTGCCAGCAGCTTTCAGGGGTTTTACGAGCAGTACTTC.

This chain joins TRBV29-1 and TRBJ1-2; D may be TRBD1 (6 bases). V dropped 3 bases and J dropped 4 bases, with 12 bases sitting between them. Germline V gene sequence: CDR1 SQVTM, CDR2 ANQGSEA. The CDR3 runs to 13 residues. CDR3 sequence (DNA): TGCAGCGTTGAGGCCCGACAGGCCTATGGCTACACCTTC. It is translated as CSVEARQAYGYTF.

The chain carries TRBV6-1 and TRBJ2-5; 7 bases fit TRBD1. The last part of the DNA fits TRBJ2-7 better; the J call may be wrong. The length of the CDR3 is 15 residues. Germline CDR1 is MNHNS and CDR2 is SASEGT. Here the CDR3 DNA reads TGTGCCAGCATTCTACGGACAGGATTACCCTACGAGCAGTACTTC. It translates to CASILRTGLPYEQYF.